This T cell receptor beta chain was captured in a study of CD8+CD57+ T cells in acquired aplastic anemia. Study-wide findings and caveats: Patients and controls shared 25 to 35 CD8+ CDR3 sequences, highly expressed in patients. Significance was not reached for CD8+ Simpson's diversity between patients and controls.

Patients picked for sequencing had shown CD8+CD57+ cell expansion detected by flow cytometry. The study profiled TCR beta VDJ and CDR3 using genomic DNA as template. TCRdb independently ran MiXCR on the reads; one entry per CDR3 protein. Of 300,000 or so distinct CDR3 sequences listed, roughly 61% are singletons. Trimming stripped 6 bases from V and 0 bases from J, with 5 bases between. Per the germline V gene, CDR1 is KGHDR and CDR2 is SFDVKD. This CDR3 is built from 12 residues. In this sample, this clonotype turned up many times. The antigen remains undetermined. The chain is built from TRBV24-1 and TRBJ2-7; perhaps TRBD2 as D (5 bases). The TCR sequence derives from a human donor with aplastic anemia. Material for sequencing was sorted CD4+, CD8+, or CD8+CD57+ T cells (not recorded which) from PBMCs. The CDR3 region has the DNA TGTGCCACCAGTCGGGACTCCTACGAGCAGTACTTC. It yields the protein CATSRDSYEQYF.